These 19 T cell receptor beta chains were all obtained from the same sample, sequenced in a study of blood T cell repertoires in COVID-19. The method was immunoSEQ multiplex PCR; TCRdb's version includes in-frame clones alone and lacks a portion of them. The sample carries about 180,000 clones, roughly 84% recorded once. The sequenced sample was peripheral blood. The source is a human donor in a cohort sampled during active COVID-19.

This sequence joins TRBV5-4 and TRBJ2-1; 9 positions agree with TRBD1. This CDR3 is 16 amino acids long. The junction had 7 bases not matched to a gene; V was cut back by 4 bases and J by 2 bases. Per germline, CDR1 SGHNT and CDR2 YYREEE (reference sequence). CDR3 coding DNA: TGTGCCAGCAGCCCGGGACAGGGTTCAACCTACAATGAGCAGTTCTTC. Its translation is CASSPGQGSTYNEQFF.

V is TRBV28 and J is TRBJ2-7; 11 bases are shared with TRBD2. The trim removed 2 bases at V and 0 bases at J, leaving 3 bases unmatched. From germline, CDR1 is MDHEN and CDR2 SYDVKM. This CDR3 is built from 16 residues. CDR3 coding DNA: TGTGCCAGCAGTTTAGCTAGCGGGAGGCACTCCTACGAGCAGTACTTC. This codes for CASSLASGRHSYEQYF.

As DNA, the CDR3 is TGTGCCACCAGCCCAGGGACAGGGAACGAGCAGTACTTC. It yields the protein CATSPGTGNEQYF. The chain uses TRBV24-1 and TRBJ2-7; 9 bases agree with TRBD1. CDR1 is KGHDR, CDR2 SFDVKD, per germline. Losses at the gene ends were 7 bases for V and 5 bases for J; bases not matched to a gene: 5. This CDR3 is 13 amino acids long.

The rearrangement joins TRBV5-1 to TRBJ2-7, with TRBD2 identical over 10 bases. J was trimmed by 3 bases and V by 4 bases; bases with no gene match: 4. Germline assignment: CDR1 SGHRS and CDR2 YFSETQ. The CDR3 length is 14 residues. The CDR3 DNA is TGCGCCAGCAGCGAGCGGGAGGGCCTCTACGAGCAGTACTTC. Translated: CASSEREGLYEQYF. The full variable domain, its missing parts supplied by reference TRBV5-1 and TRBJ2-7, is KAGVTQTPRYLIKTRGQQVTLSCSPISGHRSVSWYQQTPGQGLQFLFEYFSETQRNKGNFPGRFSGRQFSNSRSEMNVSTLELGDSALYLCASSEREGLYEQYFGPGTRLTVT.

J is TRBJ1-1 and V is TRBV19, with D possibly being TRBD1 (5 bases). Between the trimmed V and J ends, which lost 6 bases and 7 bases, there was a span of 18 bases. This CDR3 spans 14 amino acids. Germline CDR1 is LNHDA and CDR2 is SQIVND (reference sequence). The chain's CDR3 is CASSRTDSPLEAFF. The CDR3 DNA is TGTGCCAGTAGCCGTACCGACAGCCCTCTTGAAGCTTTCTTT.

Note on this clone: A much larger clonotype is one base distant, so this may be a read error. The same CDR3 also results from other DNA sequences found in this sample. The V and J genes are TRBV6-5 and TRBJ2-7, with D uncertain. Germline V lookup: CDR1 MNHEY, CDR2 SVGAGI. The CDR3 runs to 11 residues. Trimming removed 5 bases at V and 3 bases at J, with 5 bases between. For the CDR3, the DNA is TGTGCCAGCAGTCGAGGCTACGAGCAGTACTTC. It is translated as CASSRGYEQYF.

This chain uses TRBV6-5 with TRBJ2-7; tentative D call: TRBD2 (6 bases). Per the germline V gene, CDR1 is MNHEY and CDR2 is SVGAGI. V was pared by 0 bases and J by 2 bases, with 8 bases between. CDR3 length: 14 amino acids. CDR3 DNA sequence: TGTGCCAGCAGTTACTCGCGGGGAGCCTACGAGCAGTACTTC. The encoded protein is CASSYSRGAYEQYF.

J is TRBJ2-7 and V is TRBV3-1 (or the pseudogene TRBV3-2); 10 positions match TRBD2. Germline values: CDR1 LGHDT, CDR2 YNNKEL (reference sequence). Germline trimming cut 4 bases from V and 11 bases from J; bases unmatched to any gene: 14. The CDR3 covers 15 residues. Here the CDR3 reads CASSPRASGSGGEYF. DNA for the CDR3: TGTGCCAGCAGCCCTCGCGCTAGCGGGAGTGGAGGGGAGTACTTC.

The V and J genes are TRBV5-1 and TRBJ1-4; 9 bases match TRBD1. Germline V gene lookup returns CDR1 SGHRS and CDR2 YFSETQ. The CDR3 loop spans 15 amino acids. V shed 0 bases and J 11 bases; nucleotides not matched to a gene: 8. The CDR3: CASSLEGTGMHKLFF. The CDR3 DNA reads as TGCGCCAGCAGCTTGGAGGGGACAGGGATGCATAAACTGTTTTTT.

This sequence joins TRBV10-3 and TRBJ1-6; tentative D call: TRBD1 (5 bases). V gave up 2 bases and J gave up 7 bases, with 6 bases separating them. Per the germline V gene, CDR1 is ENHRY and CDR2 is SYGVKD. The CDR3 sequence is 13 residues long. The CDR3 coding sequence is TGTGCCATCAGTGAGGACAGCAATTCACCCCTCCACTTT. Translated: CAISEDSNSPLHF.

This chain uses TRBV5-6 with TRBJ2-7; tentative D call: TRBD1 (5 bases). The CDR3 totals 15 residues. Trimming stripped 0 bases from V and 0 bases from J, with 10 bases between. Germline V gives CDR1 SGHDT, CDR2 YYEEEE. The CDR3 nucleotides are TGTGCCAGCAGCTTGGGACAGCTAAGCTCCTACGAGCAGTACTTC. Translating it yields CASSLGQLSSYEQYF.

CDR3 amino acids: CASSSSRGMATEAFF. The CDR3 region has the DNA TGTGCCAGCAGTTCATCCAGGGGGATGGCCACTGAAGCTTTCTTT. J is TRBJ1-1 and V is TRBV6-6; TRBD1 matches at 7 bases. V lost 4 bases and J lost 4; bases outside the gene matches: 9. From germline, CDR1 is MNHNY and CDR2 SVGAGI (reference sequence). The CDR3 is 15 amino acids.

J is TRBJ1-2 and V is TRBV20-1, with D possibly matching TRBD1 (5 bases). This CDR3 has 13 amino acids. Germline CDR1 is DFQATT and CDR2 is SNEGSKA (reference sequence). V was pared by 3 bases and J by 8 bases, with 16 bases between. CDR3 in DNA: TGCAGTGCTAGTTTGCAGGGACTGGGCGGCTACACCTTC. It is translated as CSASLQGLGGYTF.

The chain employs TRBV3-1 (or the pseudogene TRBV3-2) and TRBJ2-1; 10 bases agree with TRBD1. The V segment lost 4 bases and the J segment 7 bases; nucleotides outside the gene matches: 1. The CDR3 spans 13 residues. CDR1 and CDR2 from the germline V gene are LGHDT and YNNKEL (reference sequence). CDR3 region: CASSRDRGNEQFF. The CDR3, as DNA: TGTGCCAGCAGCCGGGACAGGGGAAATGAGCAGTTCTTC.

CDR3 DNA sequence: TGTGCCAGCAGCTTAGAGGACAGGGGGTTTCGGGAAAAACTGTTTTTT. Its translation: CASSLEDRGFREKLFF. The chain links TRBV7-9 to TRBJ1-4, with 10 nucleotides matching TRBD1. The ends lost 1 base at V and 8 bases at J; junction bases unmatched: 7. The germline gives CDR1 SEHNR, CDR2 FQNEAQ (reference sequence). CDR3 size: 16 residues.

The CDR3 here is CASTKLGGSGSGEQFF. CDR3 in DNA: TGTGCCAGCACCAAATTGGGTGGTAGCGGGAGTGGGGAGCAGTTCTTC. The genes are TRBV7-9 and TRBJ2-1; 9 nucleotides align to TRBD2. The ends lost 7 bases at V and 10 bases at J; junction bases unmatched: 17. CDR3 length equals 16 residues. Germline assignment: CDR1 SEHNR and CDR2 FQNEAQ (reference sequence).

V usage is TRBV3-1 (or the pseudogene TRBV3-2) and J usage is TRBJ2-7, with 7 bases lining up with TRBD1. The germline CDR1 and CDR2 sequences are LGHDT and YNNKEL (reference sequence). The CDR3 has 14 residues. The junction had 3 bases not matched to a gene; V was cut back by 4 bases and J by 0 bases. The CDR3 reads CASSPRQGSYEQYF. CDR3 bases: TGTGCCAGCAGCCCGAGACAGGGCTCCTACGAGCAGTACTTC.

This chain uses TRBV6-5 with TRBJ1-1; TRBD1 might be the D (6 bases). The CDR3 has 14 amino acids. The germline V and J ends were trimmed by 4 bases and 0 bases, with 9 bases remaining between them. Looked up from germline, CDR1 is MNHEY and CDR2 is SVGAGI. The CDR3 protein is CASSLGHLNTEAFF. The CDR3, as DNA: TGTGCCAGCAGTTTGGGACACTTGAACACTGAAGCTTTCTTT.

The V call is TRBV9, the J call TRBJ2-3; a weak D match, TRBD2 (6 bases). The CDR3 is 16 residues long. The germline V gene encodes CDR1 SGDLS and CDR2 YYNGEE. With 3 bases removed from V and 5 bases from J, the gap between germline ends came to 19 bases. CDR3 in amino acids: CASSAKPGLGGDTQYF. CDR3 DNA sequence: TGTGCCAGCAGCGCCAAGCCGGGACTGGGAGGAGATACGCAGTATTTT. Filled out from reference TRBV9 and TRBJ2-3, the complete variable domain reads DSGVTQTPKHLITATGQRVTLRCSPRSGDLSVYWYQQSLDQGLQFLIQYYNGEERAKGNILERFSAQQFPDLHSELNLSSLELGDSALYFCASSAKPGLGGDTQYFGPGTRLTVL.